This is a list of T cell receptor beta chains from one sample in a study of blood T cell repertoires in COVID-19. The data were produced by immunoSEQ multiplex PCR, yet TCRdb's version contains in-frame clones alone and is incomplete. The data show nearly 60,000 clones, about 90% seen once. The source material was peripheral blood. Receptors were obtained from a man aged 55 to 70 with active COVID-19. Each CDR3 is given with its conserved first and last residue. The D gene is left open where the match is weak. The size field is filled for only some rows; it gives once, few, many or a size class.

d_call | j_call | v_call | clone_size | cdr3_nt | cdr3_aa
TRBD1 | TRBJ2-4 | TRBV18 | NA | TGTGCCAGCTCACCTCTCGGGACAGGGTCCAAAAACATTCAGTACTTC | CASSPLGTGSKNIQYF
NA | TRBJ2-3 | TRBV24-1 | NA | TGTGCCACCAGTGCCTCGCAGAACACAGATACGCAGTATTTT | CATSASQNTDTQYF
TRBD2 | TRBJ2-1 | TRBV7-7 | NA | TGTGCTAGCAGCCTAGGGAGCGGGAGTACGAATGAGCAGTTCTTC | CASSLGSGSTNEQFF
TRBD1 | TRBJ2-7 | TRBV7-8 | once | TGTGCCAGCAGCTTAGCGGGGGGACAGGGCCCCTACGAGCAGTACTTC | CASSLAGGQGPYEQYF
TRBD1 | TRBJ2-1 | TRBV5-4 | NA | TGTGCCAGCAGCCCCGGCAGGGGGCCCTACAATGAGCAGTTCTTC | CASSPGRGPYNEQFF
NA | TRBJ2-3 | TRBV4-3 | NA | TGCGCCAGCAGCCAAGTAGCGGCGGTGGGGGCAGATACGCAGTATTTT | CASSQVAAVGADTQYF
NA | TRBJ1-1 | TRBV7-9 | few | TGTGCCAGCACCTTTTTTGGGGGGGACACTGAAGCTTTCTTT | CASTFFGGDTEAFF
NA | TRBJ1-2 | TRBV6-5 | NA | TGTGCCAGCAGTTTCCGCCCACCAAACGGTGGCTACACCTTC | CASSFRPPNGGYTF
TRBD1 | TRBJ2-2 | TRBV11-2 | NA | TGTGCCAGCAGCTTCGGACAGGGCGGGTCCGGGGAGCTGTTTTTT | CASSFGQGGSGELFF
TRBD1 | TRBJ2-5 | TRBV23-1 | NA | TGCGCCAGCAACACGCCCGTGGACAGGGGGCTGGAGACCCAGTACTTC | CASNTPVDRGLETQYF
NA | TRBJ2-3 | TRBV10-3 | NA | TGTGCCATCAGTGACCCAGGGGAAGTCGCAGATACGCAGTATTTT | CAISDPGEVADTQYF
TRBD1 | TRBJ2-5 | TRBV5-1 | NA | TGCGCCAGCAGCTTGGAGGGGACAGGTTGGGGCCAAGAGACCCAGTACTTC | CASSLEGTGWGQETQYF
TRBD2 | TRBJ2-1 | TRBV4-1 | NA | TGCGCCAGCAGCCTCTCCACTAGCGGAACTTACAATGAGCAGTTCTTC | CASSLSTSGTYNEQFF
TRBD2 | TRBJ2-7 | TRBV5-6 | NA | TGTGCCAGCAGCGCCGGACTAGCGGGGGCCTCGGCCTACGAGCAGTACTTC | CASSAGLAGASAYEQYF
NA | TRBJ2-1 | TRBV6-2/TRBV6-3 | once | TGTGCCAGCAGCCCTACTAGCTTCTACAATGAGCAGTTCTTC | CASSPTSFYNEQFF
TRBD2 | TRBJ2-3 | TRBV15 | NA | TGTGCCACCAGCAGAGAGGCGGGAGCGTTCACAGATACGCAGTATTTT | CATSREAGAFTDTQYF
TRBD1 | TRBJ2-7 | TRBV5-1 | NA | TGCGCCAGCAGCCTGGGTCCGGGACAGGGATCCTACGAGCAGTACTTC | CASSLGPGQGSYEQYF
NA | TRBJ1-2 | TRBV7-2 | NA | TGTGCCAGCAGCTTAGGGGAGGGAGACGCCTATGGCTACACCTTC | CASSLGEGDAYGYTF
NA | TRBJ2-2 | TRBV6-6 | NA | TGTGCCAGCAGGGCGGGGAGCACCGGGGAGCTGTTTTTT | CASRAGSTGELFF
TRBD1 | TRBJ2-3 | TRBV3-1/TRBV3-2 | NA | TGTGCCAGCAGCTTCGAGACAGGGGCAGATACGCAGTATTTT | CASSFETGADTQYF
NA | TRBJ2-5 | TRBV5-1 | NA | TGCGCCAGCAGCGCGGCAGCCCAAGAGACCCAGTACTTC | CASSAAAQETQYF
NA | TRBJ2-1 | TRBV12-5 | NA | TGTGCTAGTGGTTTGGAAACTAGCACGGATGAGCAGTTCTTC | CASGLETSTDEQFF
NA | TRBJ1-1 | TRBV9 | NA | TGTGCCAGCAGCGGAACGACAGTCGGGAACACTGAAGCTTTCTTT | CASSGTTVGNTEAFF
TRBD2 | TRBJ2-2 | TRBV9 | NA | TGTGCCAGCAGTCAACTAGCGGGAGGGTTCCGGGAGCTGTTTTTT | CASSQLAGGFRELFF
NA | TRBJ1-4 | TRBV28 | NA | TGTGCCAGCAGTAACGAGGGCGTACGGAAACTGTTTTTT | CASSNEGVRKLFF
NA | TRBJ2-2 | TRBV28 | NA | TGTGCCAGCAACGGCGGGGCAGGGAACACCGGGGAGCTGTTTTTT | CASNGGAGNTGELFF
TRBD1 | TRBJ2-7 | TRBV30 | NA | TGTGCCTGGAGTACCATGTCCGGGACAGGGGTTAAGCAGTACTTC | CAWSTMSGTGVKQYF
TRBD1 | TRBJ1-2 | TRBV6-6 | NA | TGTGCCAGCAGAAGGCCAGGGGGCTTGGGTGATGGCTACACCTTC | CASRRPGGLGDGYTF
TRBD2 | TRBJ2-7 | TRBV28 | once | TGTGCCAGCAGTTTCGTCGCGGGAGGTTACGAGCAGTACTTC | CASSFVAGGYEQYF
TRBD1 | TRBJ2-7 | TRBV28 | NA | TGTGCCAGCAGACCGGGACAGGGGGCCTACGAGCAGTACTTC | CASRPGQGAYEQYF
TRBD2 | TRBJ2-1 | TRBV4-2 | NA | TGTGCCAGCAGCCAACTTCTAGCGGTTAGCTCCTACAATGAGCAGTTCTTC | CASSQLLAVSSYNEQFF
NA | TRBJ1-4 | TRBV28 | once | TGTGCCAGCAGTTTTCGCGTGGTCCGGGGGGTGATGGCTAATGAAAAACTGTTTTTT | CASSFRVVRGVMANEKLFF
TRBD1 | TRBJ2-5 | TRBV11-1 | NA | TGTGCCAGCAGGCCACAGGGGGGAATCCAAGAGACCCAGTACTTC | CASRPQGGIQETQYF
NA | TRBJ1-3 | TRBV28 | NA | TGTGCCAGCAGCTTCCGGGGGAACACCATATATTTT | CASSFRGNTIYF
TRBD1 | TRBJ1-6 | TRBV10-3 | NA | TGTGCCATCAGTGTGGCCTCCGGACAGGGCAATTCACCCCTCCACTTT | CAISVASGQGNSPLHF
NA | TRBJ2-7 | TRBV14 | NA | TGTGCCAGCAGCCAGGGCATGGTCTACGAGCAGTACTTC | CASSQGMVYEQYF
NA | TRBJ1-4 | TRBV27 | NA | TGTGCCAGCGGGGCGAGAACAGGATTTAATGAAAAACTGTTTTTT | CASGARTGFNEKLFF
NA | TRBJ1-1 | TRBV27 | NA | TGTGCCAGCGGGCGATACAGGGCCCCGTCGGCCACTGAAGCTTTCTTT | CASGRYRAPSATEAFF
TRBD1 | TRBJ1-4 | TRBV7-9 | NA | TGTGCCAGCAGCTGGGGGGACAGGGGAGGGGAAAAACTGTTTTTT | CASSWGDRGGEKLFF
TRBD2 | TRBJ2-7 | TRBV9 | NA | TGTGCCAGCAGCGTAGGTGGGAGGGCGTCGGGCGAGCAGTACTTC | CASSVGGRASGEQYF
NA | TRBJ2-5 | TRBV5-6 | NA | TGTGCCAGCAGTGAGGGCTGGGAGACCCAGTACTTC | CASSEGWETQYF
TRBD1 | TRBJ1-2 | TRBV6-5 | NA | TGTGCCAGCAGCCGGGACAGGGCAAGTAACTATGGCTACACCTTC | CASSRDRASNYGYTF
NA | TRBJ1-1 | TRBV30 | NA | TGTGCCTGTTCCAGGGGTGAAGCTTTCTTT | CACSRGEAFF
TRBD2 | TRBJ2-5 | TRBV10-3 | NA | TGTGCCATCAGTGAACAGCGGGGGGGCCTGTTGGAGACCCAGTACTTC | CAISEQRGGLLETQYF
NA | TRBJ2-2 | TRBV4-1 | NA | TGCGCCAGCAGCCAGGGGGCGGACGGGGAGCTGTTTTTT | CASSQGADGELFF
NA | TRBJ1-5 | TRBV28 | NA | TGTGCCAGCAGTTTATTGAACCGGTATAGCAATCAGCCCCAGCATTTT | CASSLLNRYSNQPQHF
TRBD1 | TRBJ1-1 | TRBV5-4 | NA | TGTGCCAGCAGCTACCCACAGGGGCTCGGGAACACTGAAGCTTTCTTT | CASSYPQGLGNTEAFF
TRBD1 | TRBJ1-5 | TRBV7-6 | few | TGTGCCAGCAGCTCGACAGGGGTAGGTAAGCCCCAGCATTTT | CASSSTGVGKPQHF
TRBD2 | TRBJ2-1 | TRBV9 | NA | TGTGCCAGCAGCGTAGGGGCGACTAGCGGGAACAATGAGCAGTTCTTC | CASSVGATSGNNEQFF
NA | TRBJ2-2 | TRBV7-2 | NA | TGTGCCAGCAGCTTATCGGTCCAAACCTCTACTTACACCGGGGAGCTGTTTTTT | CASSLSVQTSTYTGELFF
NA | TRBJ1-2 | TRBV14 | few | TGTGCCAGCAGCCAAGATTACTCCTATGGCTACACCTTC | CASSQDYSYGYTF
NA | TRBJ1-4 | TRBV28 | NA | TGTGCCAGCAGTTGGGACGGGACATCAACTAATGAAAAACTGTTTTTT | CASSWDGTSTNEKLFF
TRBD2 | TRBJ2-1 | TRBV24-1 | NA | TGTGCCACCGCCGGGACTAGCGAAAGTAGCTCCTACAATGAGCAGTTCTTC | CATAGTSESSSYNEQFF
TRBD1 | TRBJ2-5 | TRBV14 | NA | TGTGCCAGCAGCCAAGGGCGACAGGGGATTTGGGAGACCCAGTACTTC | CASSQGRQGIWETQYF